This T cell receptor (beta chain) was recorded in a study of metastatic and nonmetastatic thyroid tumors. Study as a whole: Blood and tumor or nodule tissue repertoires from malignant and benign thyroid patients were compared.

This clone was detected only a few times. Its antigen is undetermined. Findings and limits, study-wide: Malignant tumors reportedly showed significantly higher TCR beta diversity than benign nodules in both blood and tumor.

Each patient came to thyroid surgery without any prior treatment (of any kind). Original processing notes: The distant-metastasis classifier for papillary thyroid cancer was built from CDR3 differences across clinicopathological groups. MiXCR was used by TCRdb to re-call the PCR reads. TCRdb, not the authors, supplied the V and J calls. In the table there are roughly 22,000 clones, about 40% of which are singletons. This CDR3 is built from 14 residues. The V and J ends lost 4 bases and 3 bases respectively, with 7 bases between them. Germline values: CDR1 MNHNS, CDR2 SASEGT. Sequenced input: blood. This sequence was found in a male donor with papillary thyroid cancer or a benign thyroid nodule (not recorded which). Some clones in this sample may be carry-over from other donors' samples. The chain has TRBV6-1 and TRBJ1-6; D is ambiguous. The CDR3 protein is CASSVEVYNSPLHF. CDR3 bases: TGTGCCAGCAGTGTGGAAGTCTATAATTCACCCCTCCACTTT.